Presented here are 23 T cell receptor beta chains from one specimen sequenced in a study of OX40 agonist ivuxolimab in advanced cancers. Sequenced by immunoSEQ multiplex PCR; TCRdb stores in-frame clones only, minus some. The sample has tens of thousands of clones, approximately 79% seen once; the top ten hold 2.4%. Sequenced here: CD4+ or CD8+ T cells sorted from blood, sampled in a trial of the OX40 agonist ivuxolimab. Every receptor here comes from an adult with an advanced solid tumor such as melanoma, head and neck, liver or kidney cancer.

The chain joins TRBV15 to TRBJ1-4; 8 positions match TRBD1. Unmatched junction bases numbered 8, after V lost 2 bases and J lost 0 bases. Per the germline V gene, CDR1 is LNHNV and CDR2 is YYDKDF (reference sequence). CDR3 size: 18 residues. The CDR3 coding sequence is TGTGCCACCAGCAGACCTCGACAGGGGAGAGCAACTAATGAAAAACTGTTTTTT. Translating gives CATSRPRQGRATNEKLFF. Variable domain in full (rest from reference TRBV15 and TRBJ1-4): DAMVIQNPRYQVTQFGKPVTLSCSQTLNHNVMYWYQQKSSQAPKLLFHYYDKDFNNEADTPDNFQSRRPNTSFCFLDIRSPGLGDTAMYLCATSRPRQGRATNEKLFFGSGTQLSVL.

This chain links TRBV28 with TRBJ2-3; tentative D call: TRBD2 (5 bases). The CDR3 runs 13 residues. The germline V and J ends were trimmed by 7 bases and 6 bases, with 14 bases remaining between them. Germline lookup yields CDR1 MDHEN and CDR2 SYDVKM. CDR3 sequence (DNA): TGTGCCAGCACCCAAAGCGGTAGGGATACGCAGTATTTT. It codes for CASTQSGRDTQYF.

The V gene is TRBV7-2, the J gene TRBJ1-2; TRBD1 might be the D (6 bases). This CDR3 region has 18 residues. CDR1 and CDR2 (germline): SGHTA, FQGNSA. Trimming removed 5 bases at V and 0 bases at J, with 22 bases between. The CDR3 nucleotides read TGTGCCAGCAGCCCTACACTCAACTCCAGGGGCACTAACTATGGCTACACCTTC. Translating it yields CASSPTLNSRGTNYGYTF.

This clone was found once. The chain combines TRBV18 with TRBJ1-2; 7 nucleotides agree with TRBD1. Germline V CDR1 and CDR2: KGHSH, LQKENI. V shed 2 bases, J shed 3 bases, and the junction held 9 bases outside the gene matches. CDR3 size: 16 residues. This CDR3 is CASSPGFGGGYYGYTF. CDR3 DNA: TGTGCCAGCTCACCAGGCTTTGGAGGGGGCTACTATGGCTACACCTTC. The whole variable domain, filled in from reference TRBV18 and TRBJ1-2, reads NAGVMQNPRHLVRRRGQEARLRCSPMKGHSHVYWYRQLPEEGLKFMVYLQKENIIDESGMPKERFSAEFPKEGPSILRIQQVVRGDSAAYFCASSPGFGGGYYGYTFGSGTRLTVV.

J is TRBJ1-4 and V is TRBV6-5; D call uncertain. Per germline, CDR1 MNHEY and CDR2 SVGAGI. V was pared by 6 bases and J by 3 bases, with 14 bases between. The CDR3 runs 15 residues. The CDR3 DNA reads TGTGCCAGCAGGCCCCGGTTTTGGGCTAATGAAAAACTGTTTTTT. Encoded protein: CASRPRFWANEKLFF.

This clone was picked up a small number of times. This chain connects TRBV27 to TRBJ2-6; no clear D gene. V lost 6 bases and J lost 0, with 12 bases in between. The CDR3 length is 16 residues. Germline CDR1 and CDR2: MNHEY and SMNVEV (reference sequence). CDR3: CASRPTLSSGANVLTF. In nucleotides, the CDR3 is TGTGCCAGCAGACCCACGTTGAGCTCTGGGGCCAACGTCCTGACTTTC.

The chain has TRBV11-2 and TRBJ2-3; 8 bases match TRBD2. The CDR3 has 15 residues. Per germline, CDR1 SGHAT and CDR2 FQNNGV. Trimming took 4 bases from V and 4 from J; bases not matched to a gene: 7. The CDR3 DNA reads TGTGCCAGCAGCTCATTGCGGGGGGAAGCAGATACGCAGTATTTT. Translation gives CASSSLRGEADTQYF.

The chain is built from TRBV6-5 and TRBJ1-6, with D hard to call. Germline lookup yields CDR1 MNHEY and CDR2 SVGAGI. Trimming left V 6 bases short and J 8 bases short, with 11 bases between. The CDR3 consists of 13 residues. The CDR3 protein is CASSPRSDSPLHF. In nucleotides, the CDR3 is TGTGCCAGCAGCCCTCGATCGGATTCACCCCTCCACTTT.

J is TRBJ2-7 and V is TRBV11-1; TRBD2 matches 11 bases. V lost 6 bases to trimming and J lost 3 bases; unmatched junction nucleotides: 4. CDR3 length equals 14 residues. Looked up from germline, CDR1 is SGHAT and CDR2 is FQDESV (reference sequence). The CDR3 coding sequence is TGTGCCAGCAGTTGGGGACTAGCGGACTACGAGCAGTACTTC. Translated, it gives CASSWGLADYEQYF. Looking up the rest from reference TRBV11-1 and TRBJ2-7 gives the full variable domain: EAEVAQSPRYKITEKSQAVAFWCDPISGHATLYWYRQILGQGPELLVQFQDESVVDDSQLPKDRFSAERLKGVDSTLKIQPAELGDSAMYLCASSWGLADYEQYFGPGTRLTVT.

The chain links TRBV30 to TRBJ2-1, with 7 bases identical to TRBD2. The CDR3 has 12 residues. Unmatched junction bases numbered 8, after V lost 5 bases and J lost 10 bases. Germline CDR1 and CDR2: GTSNPN and SVGIG (reference sequence). The chain's CDR3 is CAWLGVAGEQFF. DNA for the CDR3: TGTGCCTGGCTCGGGGTAGCGGGCGAGCAGTTCTTC.

The chain joins TRBV5-1 to TRBJ2-7; D may be TRBD2 (5 bases). Germline V lookup: CDR1 SGHRS, CDR2 YFSETQ. The CDR3 is made up of 15 amino acids. Trimming left V 0 bases short and J 2 bases short, with 12 bases between. The CDR3 bases are TGCGCCAGCAGCTTGGCGAGGAACGGGGCCTACGAGCAGTACTTC. This gives the protein CASSLARNGAYEQYF.

The CDR3 region is CASSYAMGLAGQREQFF. For the CDR3, the DNA is TGCGCCAGCAGCTACGCGATGGGACTAGCGGGACAGCGTGAGCAGTTCTTC. The chain couples TRBV5-1 to TRBJ2-1, with TRBD2 matching 13 bases. CDR3 length equals 17 residues. The V gene end was trimmed by 3 bases and the J gene end by 9 bases; junction bases not matched to a gene: 12. The V gene's germline CDR1 is SGHRS and CDR2 YFSETQ.

A single count supports this clone. V is TRBV6-6 and J is TRBJ1-4; TRBD1 matches 9 bases. This CDR3 region has 15 residues. V dropped 5 bases and J dropped 7; count of bases not matched to a gene: 8. The germline CDR1 and CDR2 sequences are MNHNY and SVGAGI (reference sequence). The CDR3 loop is CASSRPGQGGEKLFF. Here the CDR3 DNA reads TGTGCCAGCAGTCGCCCGGGACAGGGTGGTGAAAAACTGTTTTTT.

The CDR3 here is CASSLARRETQYF. In DNA form, the CDR3 reads TGTGCCAGCAGCCTAGCCCGGAGGGAGACCCAGTACTTC. V is TRBV27 and J is TRBJ2-5, with D perhaps TRBD2 (5 bases). Trimming cost V 6 bases and J 5 bases, with 13 bases left between them. This CDR3 has 13 amino acids. The germline V gene encodes CDR1 MNHEY and CDR2 SMNVEV (reference sequence).

The chain links TRBV6-5 to TRBJ2-1, with 7 bases matching TRBD2. The germline gives CDR1 MNHEY, CDR2 SVGAGI. CDR3 length: 15 amino acids. The V gene end was trimmed by 2 bases and the J gene end by 3 bases; junction bases not matched to a gene: 4. The chain's CDR3 is CASSYQRGLYNEQFF. In nucleotides, the CDR3 is TGTGCCAGCAGTTACCAGCGGGGCCTCTACAATGAGCAGTTCTTC.

The V call is TRBV11-2, the J call TRBJ2-1; 8 bases line up with TRBD2. The V and J ends lost 3 bases and 4 bases, in that order; junction bases with no gene match: 11. This CDR3 contains 17 residues. Germline CDR1 reads SGHAT; CDR2 reads FQNNGV. CDR3 in DNA: TGTGCCAGCAGCTTTTGGAGTAGCGGGGCTCCTTACAATGAGCAGTTCTTC. Amino acids: CASSFWSSGAPYNEQFF.

This rearrangement joins TRBV18 to TRBJ2-7; tentatively, D is TRBD2 (5 bases). CDR1 is KGHSH and CDR2 is LQKENI in the germline V gene. This CDR3 comprises 12 residues. V lost 3 bases to trimming and J lost 6 bases, with 9 bases between them. The CDR3 loop is CASSPVGIEQYF. The CDR3 bases are TGTGCCAGCTCACCGGTCGGGATCGAGCAGTACTTC.

The chain has TRBV19 and TRBJ1-1; tentative D call: TRBD1 (6 bases). The V gene's germline CDR1 is LNHDA and CDR2 SQIVND (reference sequence). The CDR3 contains 15 residues. V lost 5 bases, J lost 1 base, and 14 bases lay in between. The CDR3 DNA is TGTGCCAGTAGTCCTGGGGGCAGAAGGAACACTGAAGCTTTCTTT. This codes for CASSPGGRRNTEAFF.

The rearrangement uses TRBV11-2 and TRBJ1-1, with TRBD1 as a possible D gene (5 bases). CDR1 and CDR2 (germline): SGHAT, FQNNGV. The CDR3 covers 15 residues. Trimming stripped 1 base from V and 1 base from J, with 10 bases between. The CDR3 loop is CASSLGPGPNTEAFF. DNA of the CDR3: TGTGCCAGCAGCTTAGGCCCGGGACCGAACACTGAAGCTTTCTTT.

This clone was detected many times. The J gene is TRBJ2-2, the V gene TRBV7-3; no clear D. The CDR3 totals 12 residues. Per germline, CDR1 SGHTA and CDR2 FQGTGA. The ends were cut back, 5 bases at V and 6 bases at J, with 7 bases in the middle. The CDR3 region is CASSLQSGELFF. Written as DNA, the CDR3 is TGTGCCAGCAGCCTCCAGTCCGGGGAGCTGTTTTTT.

The V gene is TRBV5-1, the J gene TRBJ1-2; no firm D call. The V end lost 0 bases, the J end lost 5 bases, and 8 bases lay between the germline ends. The CDR3 runs to 13 residues. Germline V CDR1 and CDR2: SGHRS, YFSETQ. The CDR3 reads CASSLAAVYGYTF. Written as DNA, the CDR3 is TGCGCCAGCAGCTTGGCCGCAGTTTATGGCTACACCTTC.

By share, this clone ranks as medium-sized. Other DNA variants within this sample encode the same CDR3. The chain has TRBV11-3 and TRBJ2-7; D perhaps matches TRBD2 (5 bases). The CDR3 has 14 residues. V was clipped by 5 bases and J by 0 bases, with 11 bases between them. The V gene's germline CDR1 is SGHNT and CDR2 YENEEA. In DNA, the CDR3 is TGTGCCAGCAGCACCGGACTCAGCTCCTACGAGCAGTACTTC. Translation: CASSTGLSSYEQYF.

This clone occurred a few times. J is TRBJ2-1 and V is TRBV30; D is unresolved. The V end lost 1 base, the J end lost 8 bases, and 6 bases lay between the germline ends. This CDR3 has 11 amino acids. CDR1 and CDR2 from the germline V gene are GTSNPN and SVGIG (reference sequence). CDR3 coding DNA: TGTGCCTGGAGTGCCCGGGATGAGCAGTTCTTC. This translates into CAWSARDEQFF.